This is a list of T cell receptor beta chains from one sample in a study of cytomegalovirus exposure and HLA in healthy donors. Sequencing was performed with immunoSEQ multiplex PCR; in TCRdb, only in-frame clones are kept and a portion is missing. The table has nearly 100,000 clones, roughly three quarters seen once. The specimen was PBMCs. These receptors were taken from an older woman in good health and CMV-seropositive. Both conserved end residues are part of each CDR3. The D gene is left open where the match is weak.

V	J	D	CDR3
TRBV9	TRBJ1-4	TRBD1	CASSGARTGPATNEKLFF
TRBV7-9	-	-	CASSLFTEPPHEQYF
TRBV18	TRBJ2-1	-	CASSPTGRGADNEQFF
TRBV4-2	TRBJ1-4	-	CASSQEISGIGEKLFF
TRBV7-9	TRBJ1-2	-	CASSLQGTSYGYTF
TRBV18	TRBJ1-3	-	CASSPGGSSGNTIYF
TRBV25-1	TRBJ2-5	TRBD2	CASSRSGREQETQYF
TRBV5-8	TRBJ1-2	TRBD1	CASSDRDGGYTF
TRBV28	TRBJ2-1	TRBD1	CASSFSSGGDYNEQFF
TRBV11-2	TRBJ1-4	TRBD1	CASSPSTGNEKLFF
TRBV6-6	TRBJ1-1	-	CASSYVGHDFPEAFF
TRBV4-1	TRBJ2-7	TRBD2	CASSQQPTGTSGSTDEQYF
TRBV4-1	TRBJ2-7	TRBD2	CASSQGLAGSSSYEQYF
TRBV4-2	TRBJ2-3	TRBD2	CASSQEVGGRAGGADTQYF
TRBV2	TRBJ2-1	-	CASERPGTNPHNEQFF
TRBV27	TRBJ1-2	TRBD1	CASRNGQGNYGYTF
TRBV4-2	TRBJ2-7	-	CASSQAHGYEQYF
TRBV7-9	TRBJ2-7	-	CASSYLGGTYEQYF
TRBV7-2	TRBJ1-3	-	CASGGSSGNTIYF
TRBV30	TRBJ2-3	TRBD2	CAWSYGRQGHTQYF
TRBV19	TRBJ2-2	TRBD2	CASSSSGFAGELFF
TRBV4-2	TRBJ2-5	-	CASSQEGAAQETQYF
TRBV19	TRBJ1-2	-	CASSPPREFGGTNYGYTF
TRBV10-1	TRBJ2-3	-	CASSESGGRVDTQYF
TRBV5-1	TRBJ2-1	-	CASSLGLDDNEQFF
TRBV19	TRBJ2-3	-	CASSIWAADTQYF
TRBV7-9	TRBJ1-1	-	CASSPQVNTEAFF
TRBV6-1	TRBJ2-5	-	CASSEAGGRKTQYF
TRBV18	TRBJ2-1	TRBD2	CASSPGTSGEQFF
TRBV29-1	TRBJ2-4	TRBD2	CSVRASGSGTKNIQYF
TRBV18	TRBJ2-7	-	CASSSSASYEQYF
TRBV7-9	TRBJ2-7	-	CASSSGLRGNEQYF
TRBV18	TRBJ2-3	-	CASSPPRDTDTQYF
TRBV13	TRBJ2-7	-	CASSLAGSPGEQYF
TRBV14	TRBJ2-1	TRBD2	CASRMTSGSYNEQFF
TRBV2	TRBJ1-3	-	CASSINSGNTIYF
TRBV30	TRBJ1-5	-	CAWSRAWNQPQHF
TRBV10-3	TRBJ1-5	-	CANGGGNSNQPQHF
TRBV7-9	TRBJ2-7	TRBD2	CSSSPELTAGLAGGYEQYF
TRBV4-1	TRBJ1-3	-	CASSQGAGVFSGNTIYF
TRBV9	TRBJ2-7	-	CASSVGIGPRYEQYF
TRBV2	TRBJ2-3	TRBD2	CASTRLVAGGADTQYF
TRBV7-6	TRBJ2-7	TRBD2	CASSPATSTIRGVQYF
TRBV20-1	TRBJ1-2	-	CSAREYGYTF
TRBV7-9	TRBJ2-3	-	CASSLGGLTDTQYF
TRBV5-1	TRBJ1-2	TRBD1	CASSVDRVGGYTF